This TCR beta chain was captured in a study of long-term antiretroviral therapy in people with HIV. Samples were assayed with immunoSEQ v3.0 at survey level. Profiling relied on immunoSEQ multiplex PCR, and the TCRdb table lists in-frame clones only, not all of them. The top ten hold roughly 4% of the sample, which has about 39,000 clones, less than 90% seen once. Deletions cut 1 base from V and 1 base from J, with 6 bases between. CDR1 and CDR2 (germline): SGHNT, YENEEA. The CDR3 is 14 residues long. The specimen was unsorted PBMCs, collected 1.2 years after starting antiretroviral therapy. The chain recombines TRBV11-3 with TRBJ2-3; TRBD2 is a possible D gene (6 bases). The source of this sequence is a woman aged 45-65 years with HIV. The CDR3 coding sequence is TGTGCCAGCAGCTTAGGGGGGGGCACAGATACGCAGTATTTT. Amino acids: CASSLGGGTDTQYF.